The next 5 T cell receptor beta chains were all read from a single sample in a study of CD8+ T cells in alopecia areata. Isolated RNA was reverse transcribed into cDNA used as the sequencing template. Clones were sequenced by immunoSEQ multiplex PCR, and TCRdb holds only the in-frame ones, with some missing. Here the sample spans more than 100,000 clones, roughly 61% being singletons. The input for sequencing was CD4+ T cells sorted from blood, taken at week 0. These receptors were taken from a human donor with alopecia areata.

V is TRBV7-2 and J is TRBJ1-5, with D possibly matching TRBD1 (6 bases). The ends were cut back, 0 bases at V and 4 bases at J, with 10 bases in the middle. CDR3 length: 15 amino acids. The germline gives CDR1 SGHTA, CDR2 FQGNSA. The CDR3 coding sequence is TGTGCCAGCAGCTTAGCCGGGACACAGAATCAGCCCCAGCATTTT. Translation gives CASSLAGTQNQPQHF.

The genes are TRBV7-9 and TRBJ2-1, with D perhaps TRBD1 or TRBD2 (5 bases each). Between the trimmed V and J ends, which lost 5 bases and 5 bases, there was a span of 16 bases. The CDR3 totals 15 residues. Germline V lookup: CDR1 SEHNR, CDR2 FQNEAQ (reference sequence). CDR3 nucleotides: TGTGCCAGCAGCCCGAGACAGTCCGGGGACAATGAGCAGTTCTTC. It encodes CASSPRQSGDNEQFF.

V usage is TRBV18 and J usage is TRBJ2-7; 11 bases line up with TRBD2. Germline-derived CDR1 and CDR2 are KGHSH and LQKENI. The CDR3 covers 18 residues. V gave up 6 bases and J gave up 2 bases; unmatched junction bases: 15. The CDR3 region has the DNA TGTGCCAGCTCGGGGGACAGAACCGGGACTAGCGGTACCTACGAGCAGTACTTC. It yields the protein CASSGDRTGTSGTYEQYF. The full variable domain, with the rest looked up from reference TRBV18 and TRBJ2-7, is NAGVMQNPRHLVRRRGQEARLRCSPMKGHSHVYWYRQLPEEGLKFMVYLQKENIIDESGMPKERFSAEFPKEGPSILRIQQVVRGDSAAYFCASSGDRTGTSGTYEQYFGPGTRLTVT.

The table lists this clone with a few counts. This sequence joins TRBV4-3 and TRBJ2-7; perhaps TRBD2 as D (5 bases). Germline CDR1 LGHNA, CDR2 YSLEER. The CDR3 runs 15 residues. V dropped 1 base and J dropped 2 bases, with 12 bases sitting between them. CDR3 nucleotides: TGCGCCAGCAGCCAAGGCGGTCGGGGAGCCTACGAGCAGTACTTC. It yields the protein CASSQGGRGAYEQYF.

This clone was detected a few times. V usage is TRBV7-2 and J usage is TRBJ2-1, with 8 positions matching TRBD2. The V gene end was trimmed by 2 bases and the J gene end by 5 bases; junction bases not matched to a gene: 5. The CDR3 has 15 residues. Germline lookup yields CDR1 SGHTA and CDR2 FQGNSA. DNA of the CDR3: TGTGCCAGCAGCTTATTTAGCGGGGCCGACAATGAGCAGTTCTTC. Residues: CASSLFSGADNEQFF.